Presented here are 32 T cell receptor beta chains from one specimen sequenced in a study of beta chain features in type 1 diabetes. cDNA synthesis used the whole RNA isolate, giving expressed TCRB sequences. Only in-frame clones appear in the TCRdb table, and some are missing; sequencing was by immunoSEQ multiplex PCR. The profile covers a few hundred thousand clones, with over 8.5% appearing a single time and approximately 0.55% taken by the ten largest. Study-wide points: People with Type 1 diabetes carried modestly yet significantly shorter TCRB CDR3s in all four CD4+ subsets.

No antigens are known for them. Sequenced: central memory CD4+ T cells from blood. Source of these receptors: a young man with type 1 diabetes.

The sample holds a few counts of this clone. This chain connects TRBV18 to TRBJ2-7; 9 bases map to TRBD1. With 4 bases clipped from V and 3 bases from J, the junction kept 4 bases outside the gene matches. Germline values: CDR1 KGHSH, CDR2 LQKENI. CDR3 length: 14 residues. The CDR3 is CASSQGQGNYEQYF. The CDR3 DNA reads TGTGCCAGCTCACAGGGACAGGGTAACTACGAGCAGTACTTC.

There are a few counts of this clone. The rearrangement joins TRBV6-5 to TRBJ1-4; TRBD1 agrees at 7 bases. From germline, CDR1 is MNHEY and CDR2 SVGAGI. This CDR3 is built from 16 residues. J was trimmed by 8 bases and V by 2 bases; bases with no gene match: 11. CDR3 amino acids: CASSYPTGATKEKLFF. The CDR3 DNA reads TGTGCCAGCAGTTACCCAACAGGGGCAACGAAGGAAAAACTGTTTTTT.

About this clone: Sequence at one end of the junction differs from germline and may be a read error. This CDR3 reads CASSQVPRASTEAFF. The CDR3 bases are TGCGCCAGCAGCCAAGTCCCCAGGGCAAGCACTGAAGCTTTCTTT. The chain has TRBV7-9 and TRBJ1-1; tentative D call: TRBD1 (5 bases). The CDR3 loop spans 15 amino acids. Looked up from germline, CDR1 is SEHNR and CDR2 is FQNEAQ (reference sequence). Using reference TRBV7-9 and TRBJ1-1 for the parts outside the CDR3, the full variable domain is DTGVSQNPRHKITKRGQNVTFRCDPISEHNRLYWYRQTLGQGPEFLTYFQNEAQLEKSRLLSDRFSAERPKGSFSTLEIQRTEQGDSAMYLCASSQVPRASTEAFFGQGTRLTVV.

This clone occurred a few times. The chain has TRBV6-1 and TRBJ2-1; 9 bases map to TRBD2. CDR1 is MNHNS and CDR2 is SASEGT in the germline V gene. The CDR3 runs 14 residues. J was trimmed by 7 bases and V by 11 bases; bases with no gene match: 12. The CDR3 reads CAVTPAGGNNEQFF. CDR3 sequence (DNA): TGTGCCGTCACACCAGCGGGAGGTAATAATGAGCAGTTCTTC.

V and J are TRBV7-2 and TRBJ2-3, with unresolved D. Trimming cost V 6 bases and J 8 bases, with 6 bases left between them. This CDR3 has 10 amino acids. Germline-derived CDR1 and CDR2 are SGHTA and FQGNSA. This CDR3 is CASSLGTQYF. The CDR3, as DNA: TGTGCCAGCAGTCTGGGTACGCAGTATTTT.

The genes are TRBV18 and TRBJ2-7; 12 bases are a match to TRBD2. V shed 3 bases and J 0 bases; nucleotides not matched to a gene: 0. The germline gives CDR1 KGHSH, CDR2 LQKENI. The CDR3 extends over 15 amino acids. The CDR3 sequence: CASSPTSGSSYEQYF. The CDR3 DNA reads TGTGCCAGCTCACCGACTAGCGGGAGCTCCTACGAGCAGTACTTC.

The CDR3 reads CASSQGHRDSYGYTF. In nucleotides, the CDR3 is TGCGCCAGCAGCCAGGGCCATCGGGACAGCTATGGCTACACCTTC. The J gene is TRBJ1-2, the V gene TRBV4-1; 7 positions agree with TRBD1. This CDR3 has 15 amino acids. V dropped 3 bases and J dropped 4; count of bases not matched to a gene: 8. Germline CDR1 reads MGHRA; CDR2 reads YSYEKL.

The V and J genes are TRBV28 and TRBJ2-1; 8 bases are shared with TRBD1. This CDR3 is 16 amino acids long. Germline V gives CDR1 MDHEN, CDR2 SYDVKM. V gave up 6 bases and J gave up 0 bases; unmatched junction bases: 7. The DNA for the CDR3 is TGTGCCAGCAGCCCAGGGGGCGCCGGCTCCTACAATGAGCAGTTCTTC. Translated, it gives CASSPGGAGSYNEQFF.

This clone was seen a handful of times. This chain connects TRBV25-1 to TRBJ2-1; 10 nucleotides match TRBD2. Looked up from germline, CDR1 is MGHDK and CDR2 is SYGVNS. The CDR3 loop spans 16 amino acids. V trimming: 3 bases; J trimming: 7 bases; junction bases outside the gene matches: 9. The CDR3 region has the DNA TGTGCCAGCAGTGAGGGGGGACTAGCGTATCAGAATGAGCAGTTCTTC. It encodes CASSEGGLAYQNEQFF.

This clone appeared a few times. V and J are TRBV19 and TRBJ2-2; 14 nucleotides agree with TRBD2. The germline V gene has CDR1 LNHDA and CDR2 SQIVND (reference sequence). The CDR3 has 19 residues. V lost 5 bases, J lost 1 base, and 9 bases stayed unmatched. The CDR3 region has the DNA TGTGCCAGTAGTCTCCAAGGACTAGCGGGAGGTATGAACACCGGGGAGCTGTTTTTT. Amino acids: CASSLQGLAGGMNTGELFF.

The chain combines TRBV5-6 with TRBJ2-4; D is undetermined. From germline, CDR1 is SGHDT and CDR2 YYEEEE. V lost 4 bases to trimming and J lost 9 bases, with 14 bases between them. This CDR3 spans 13 amino acids. The CDR3 nucleotides are TGTGCCAGCAGCCCCGAGAGGCCCGGCATTCAGTACTTC. Encoded protein: CASSPERPGIQYF.

The chain links TRBV9 to TRBJ2-1; D not resolved. CDR3 size: 16 residues. Trimming removed 0 bases at V and 2 bases at J, with 12 bases between. Per the germline V gene, CDR1 is SGDLS and CDR2 is YYNGEE. The CDR3 DNA sequence: TGTGCCAGCAGCGTAGTGGGGTCTAGTGCCTACAATGAGCAGTTCTTC. Amino acids: CASSVVGSSAYNEQFF.

This clone was recorded a few times. The chain combines TRBV7-2 with TRBJ2-5, with 7 nucleotides matching TRBD2. V dropped 5 bases and J dropped 5; count of bases not matched to a gene: 5. The germline CDR1 and CDR2 sequences are SGHTA and FQGNSA. This CDR3 has 13 amino acids. Written as DNA, the CDR3 is TGTGCCAGCAGCCAGACTAGCCGTGAGACCCAGTACTTC. Amino acid sequence: CASSQTSRETQYF.

This clone has only a few counts. V gene TRBV28 combines with J gene TRBJ2-5; D ambiguous. The DNA matches TRBJ2-7 better at its end, which makes the J call doubtful. Germline CDR1 is MDHEN and CDR2 is SYDVKM. The CDR3 runs 12 residues. The CDR3 loop is CASSLKAYEQYF. In nucleotides, the CDR3 is TGTGCCAGCAGTTTAAAGGCCTACGAGCAGTACTTC.

The chain uses TRBV7-9 and TRBJ2-3; D gene uncertain. Trimming shortened V by 2 bases and J by 6 bases, and 15 bases separated the two germline ends. The CDR3 covers 15 residues. The V gene's germline CDR1 is SEHNR and CDR2 FQNEAQ (reference sequence). Here the CDR3 DNA reads TGTGCCAGCAGCTTATTGGGTCCCTCCTTGGATACGCAGTATTTT. This sequence encodes CASSLLGPSLDTQYF.

Only a few counts were recorded for this clone. The rearrangement links TRBV6-1 to TRBJ2-7, with D maybe TRBD2 (6 bases). CDR1 is MNHNS, CDR2 SASEGT, per germline. This CDR3 has 14 residues. Trimming removed 5 bases from V and 3 bases from J, with 14 bases in between. The CDR3: CASSYPGLNYEQYF. The CDR3 DNA reads as TGTGCCAGCAGTTATCCGGGACTTAACTACGAGCAGTACTTC.

The sample holds many counts of this clone. The rearrangement joins TRBV27 to TRBJ1-4; maybe TRBD1 (5 bases). Germline CDR1 MNHEY, CDR2 SMNVEV (reference sequence). Between the trimmed V and J ends, which lost 5 bases and 5 bases, there was a span of 9 bases. CDR3 length equals 13 residues. The CDR3 nucleotides are TGTGCCAGCAGTCTCAGACAGAATGAAAAACTGTTTTTT. Amino acids: CASSLRQNEKLFF.

CDR3 sequence reads: CASSLVEELTTDTQYF. CDR3 nucleotides: TGTGCCAGCAGCTTAGTAGAGGAGCTGACCACAGATACGCAGTATTTT. The V and J genes are TRBV7-3 and TRBJ2-3, with D hard to call. Per germline, CDR1 SGHTA and CDR2 FQGTGA. Trimming removed 2 bases from V and 2 bases from J, with 14 bases in between. This CDR3 contains 16 residues.

CDR3 nucleotide sequence: TGTGCCAGCAGCTCCCACCGGGGAGATACGCAGTATTTT. Amino acid sequence: CASSSHRGDTQYF. The V and J genes are TRBV13 and TRBJ2-3, with D possibly being TRBD2 (5 bases). The CDR3 consists of 13 residues. V was clipped by 4 bases and J by 5 bases, with 10 bases between them. Germline V gene data show CDR1 as PRHDT and CDR2 as FYEKMQ (reference sequence).

This clone was seen ten or more times. V usage is TRBV28 and J usage is TRBJ2-7, with D perhaps being TRBD1 or TRBD2 (5 bases each). CDR1 MDHEN and CDR2 SYDVKM come from the germline V gene. This CDR3 region has 14 residues. The ends were cut back, 7 bases at V and 6 bases at J, with 19 bases in the middle. The CDR3 protein is CASTSGWGYSEQYF. In nucleotides, the CDR3 is TGTGCCAGCACCTCCGGGTGGGGGTACTCCGAGCAGTACTTC.

This clone was seen more than once but under ten times. This specimen includes other DNA sequences encoding the same CDR3. The chain carries TRBV6-5 and TRBJ1-2; D uncertain. The CDR3 contains 13 residues. The V end was cut by 6 bases, the J end by 1 base, with 9 bases between. Germline V gene sequence: CDR1 MNHEY, CDR2 SVGAGI. CDR3 in amino acids: CASSLGLNYGYTF. Here the CDR3 DNA reads TGTGCCAGCAGCCTCGGACTTAACTATGGCTACACCTTC.

The rearrangement uses TRBV6-5 and TRBJ2-1; 10 bases are a match to TRBD2. The CDR3 is made up of 14 amino acids. Germline V lookup: CDR1 MNHEY, CDR2 SVGAGI. With 6 bases clipped from V and 7 bases from J, the junction kept 6 bases outside the gene matches. CDR3 in DNA: TGTGCCAGCAGCACGTCTAGCGGGAGTAATGAGCAGTTCTTC. Translating gives CASSTSSGSNEQFF.

This chain connects TRBV27 to TRBJ2-5, with 8 bases lining up with TRBD2. Germline values: CDR1 MNHEY, CDR2 SMNVEV (reference sequence). CDR3 length: 14 residues. The junction had 5 bases not matched to a gene; V was cut back by 3 bases and J by 5 bases. CDR3 DNA sequence: TGTGCCAGCAGTTTCAGCGGGAGTAGGGAGACCCAGTACTTC. It codes for CASSFSGSRETQYF.

Only a few counts were recorded for this clone. J is TRBJ2-1 and V is TRBV7-2; D is undetermined. The CDR3 runs 13 residues. Trimming took 1 base from V and 9 from J, leaving 10 bases between them. Germline CDR1 reads SGHTA; CDR2 reads FQGNSA. The CDR3 loop is CASSLVHRAEQFF. For the CDR3, the DNA is TGTGCCAGCAGCTTAGTGCACCGGGCTGAGCAGTTCTTC.

This clone was seen more than once but under ten times. The chain couples TRBV5-6 to TRBJ1-5, with 9 bases that match TRBD1. V trimming: 0 bases; J trimming: 1 base; junction bases outside the gene matches: 5. The CDR3 sequence is 17 residues long. CDR1 and CDR2 from the germline V gene are SGHDT and YYEEEE. In nucleotides, the CDR3 is TGTGCCAGCAGCTTGGCTTTTGGGACAGGGAGCAATCAGCCCCAGCATTTT. Translating it yields CASSLAFGTGSNQPQHF.

The chain couples TRBV9 to TRBJ2-7; no firm D call. The CDR3 length is 12 residues. Trimming took 1 base from V and 3 from J, leaving 5 bases between them. Germline V lookup: CDR1 SGDLS, CDR2 YYNGEE. CDR3: CASSVYIYEQYF. The DNA of the CDR3 is TGTGCCAGCAGCGTATACATCTACGAGCAGTACTTC.

The chain joins TRBV5-1 to TRBJ2-2; 9 bases line up with TRBD2. This CDR3 is built from 18 residues. V was clipped by 4 bases and J by 6 bases; unmatched bases: 16. The germline gives CDR1 SGHRS, CDR2 YFSETQ. CDR3 in DNA: TGCGCCAGCAGCCCCGCCCGCGGGGGCGGGAGGGCCGCCGGGGAGCTGTTTTTT. Translated, it gives CASSPARGGGRAAGELFF.

This rearrangement joins TRBV5-4 to TRBJ1-4; D not certain. V was clipped by 3 bases and J by 4 bases, with 13 bases between them. CDR3 length equals 15 residues. Germline values: CDR1 SGHNT, CDR2 YYREEE (reference sequence). The CDR3 DNA follows: TGTGCCAGCAGCTCTGGAGGCCAGCTTAATGAAAAACTGTTTTTT. It specifies CASSSGGQLNEKLFF.

This clone showed up just a few times. The chain links TRBV4-1 to TRBJ1-5; D uncertain. CDR3 size: 14 residues. CDR1 is MGHRA and CDR2 is YSYEKL in the germline V gene. V was trimmed by 0 bases and J by 7 bases, leaving 10 bases between them. The CDR3 DNA sequence: TGCGCCAGCAGCCAAGAGAACCGGCAACAGCCCCAGCATTTT. Amino acids: CASSQENRQQPQHF.

This clone was counted a few times. Germline is not matched at one junction end, which may reflect a read error. The genes are TRBV5-4 and TRBJ2-7; 7 bases map to TRBD1. The CDR3 is 14 amino acids. In germline, CDR1 is SGHNT, CDR2 YYREEE (reference sequence). CDR3 loop: CASRERQGIHEQYF. CDR3 DNA sequence: TGCGCCAGCAGAGAGAGACAGGGCATCCACGAGCAGTACTTC.

The table lists this clone with many counts. The chain employs TRBV7-8 and TRBJ2-7; 9 nucleotides align to TRBD2. CDR3 length equals 15 residues. The V gene end was trimmed by 5 bases and the J gene end by 3 bases; junction bases not matched to a gene: 8. Germline lookup yields CDR1 SGHVS and CDR2 FQNEAQ. In DNA form, the CDR3 reads TGTGCCAGCAGCCATCGGCGGGAGGGTGGCTACGAGCAGTACTTC. Translating it yields CASSHRREGGYEQYF. The full variable domain, with the rest looked up from reference TRBV7-8 and TRBJ2-7, is GAGVSQSPRYKVAKRGQDVALRCDPISGHVSLFWYQQALGQGPEFLTYFQNEAQLDKSGLPSDRFFAERPEGSVSTLKIQRTQQEDSAVYLCASSHRREGGYEQYFGPGTRLTVT.

CDR3 residues: CASSTQGGELFF. The CDR3 nucleotides are TGTGCCAGCAGCACCCAAGGCGGGGAGCTGTTTTTT. V usage is TRBV7-2 and J usage is TRBJ2-2, with D uncertain. This CDR3 has 12 residues. Germline V gene data show CDR1 as SGHTA and CDR2 as FQGNSA. The V and J ends lost 5 bases and 7 bases respectively, with 8 bases between them.